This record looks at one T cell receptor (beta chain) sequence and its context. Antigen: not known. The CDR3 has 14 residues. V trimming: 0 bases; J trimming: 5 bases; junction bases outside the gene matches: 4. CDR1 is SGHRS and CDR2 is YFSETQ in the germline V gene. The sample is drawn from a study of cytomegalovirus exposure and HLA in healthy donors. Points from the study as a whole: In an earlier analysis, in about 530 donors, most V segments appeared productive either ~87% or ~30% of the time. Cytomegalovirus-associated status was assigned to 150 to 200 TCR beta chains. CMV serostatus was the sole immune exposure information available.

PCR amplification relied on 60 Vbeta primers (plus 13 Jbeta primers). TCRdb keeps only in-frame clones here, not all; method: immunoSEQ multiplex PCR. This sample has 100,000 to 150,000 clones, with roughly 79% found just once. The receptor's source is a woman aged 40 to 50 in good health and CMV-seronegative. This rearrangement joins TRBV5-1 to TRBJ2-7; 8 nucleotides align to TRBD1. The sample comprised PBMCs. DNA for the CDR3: TGCGCCAGCAGCTTGGGGACAGGGAGGCACGAGCAGTACTTC. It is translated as CASSLGTGRHEQYF.